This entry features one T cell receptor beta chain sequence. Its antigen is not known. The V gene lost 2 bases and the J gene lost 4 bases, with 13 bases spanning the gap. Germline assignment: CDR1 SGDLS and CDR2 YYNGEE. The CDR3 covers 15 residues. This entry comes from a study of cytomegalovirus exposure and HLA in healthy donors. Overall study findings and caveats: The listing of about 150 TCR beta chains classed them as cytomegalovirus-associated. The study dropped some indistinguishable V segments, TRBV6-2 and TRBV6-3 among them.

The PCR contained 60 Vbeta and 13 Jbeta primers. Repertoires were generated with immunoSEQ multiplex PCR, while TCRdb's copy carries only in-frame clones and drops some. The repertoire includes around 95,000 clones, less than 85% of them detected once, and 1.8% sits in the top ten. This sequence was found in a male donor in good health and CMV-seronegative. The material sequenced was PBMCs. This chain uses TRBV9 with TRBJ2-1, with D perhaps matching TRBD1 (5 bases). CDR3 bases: TGTGCCAGCAGCGTTAAGGGGTCTTCATACAATGAGCAGTTCTTC. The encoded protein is CASSVKGSSYNEQFF. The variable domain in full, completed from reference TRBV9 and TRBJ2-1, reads DSGVTQTPKHLITATGQRVTLRCSPRSGDLSVYWYQQSLDQGLQFLIQYYNGEERAKGNILERFSAQQFPDLHSELNLSSLELGDSALYFCASSVKGSSYNEQFFGPGTRLTVL.